This T cell receptor beta chain was sequenced during a study of T cells in Graves' hyperthyroidism and ophthalmopathy. RNA transcripts gave rise to amplified TCR beta CDR3 regions. TCR CDR3 regions were first amplified by RT-PCR with HTBI primers. MiXCR, applied by TCRdb to the multiplex PCR reads, yields one record per CDR3 protein. The sample lists about 340,000 distinct CDR3 sequences; roughly 21% were seen once. The sequenced sample was blood. This TCR derives from a woman in her fifties or sixties with Graves' hyperthyroidism.

This CDR3 reads CAWSDSPGAPGDTQYF. As DNA, the CDR3 is TGTGCCTGGAGTGATTCTCCGGGGGCCCCAGGAGATACGCAGTATTTT. This chain connects TRBV30 to TRBJ2-3; D could derive from TRBD1 or TRBD2 (6 bases each). This CDR3 spans 16 amino acids. Per the germline V gene, CDR1 is GTSNPN and CDR2 is SVGIG (reference sequence). Trimming shortened V by 1 base and J by 5 bases, and 19 bases separated the two germline ends.